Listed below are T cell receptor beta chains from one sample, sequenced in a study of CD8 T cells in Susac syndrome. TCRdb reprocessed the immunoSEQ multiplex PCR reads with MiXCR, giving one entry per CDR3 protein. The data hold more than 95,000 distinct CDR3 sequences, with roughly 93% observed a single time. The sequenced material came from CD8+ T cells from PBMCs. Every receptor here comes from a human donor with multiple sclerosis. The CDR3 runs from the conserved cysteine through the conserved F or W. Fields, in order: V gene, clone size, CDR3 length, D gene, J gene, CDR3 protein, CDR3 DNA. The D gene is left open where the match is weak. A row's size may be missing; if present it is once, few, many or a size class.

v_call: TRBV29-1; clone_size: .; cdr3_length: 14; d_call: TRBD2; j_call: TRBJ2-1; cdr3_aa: CSVVTSGGYNEQFF; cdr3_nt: TGCAGCGTTGTTACTAGCGGGGGTTACAATGAGCAGTTCTTC
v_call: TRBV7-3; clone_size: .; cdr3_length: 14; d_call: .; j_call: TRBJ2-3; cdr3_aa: CASSWTGSTDTQYF; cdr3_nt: TGTGCCAGCAGCTGGACTGGCAGCACAGATACGCAGTATTTT
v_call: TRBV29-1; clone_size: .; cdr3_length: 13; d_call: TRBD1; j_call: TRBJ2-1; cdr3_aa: CSDRQGPYNEQFF; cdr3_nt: TGCAGCGATCGACAGGGCCCGTACAATGAGCAGTTCTTC
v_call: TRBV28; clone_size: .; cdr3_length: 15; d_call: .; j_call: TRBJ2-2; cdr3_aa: CASSLTQRDSGELFF; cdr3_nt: TGTGCCAGCAGTTTAACCCAGCGGGACAGCGGGGAGCTGTTTTTT
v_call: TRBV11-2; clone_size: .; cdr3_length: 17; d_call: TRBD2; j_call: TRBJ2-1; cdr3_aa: CASSQGTSGSRFDEQFF; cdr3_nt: TGTGCCAGCAGCCAAGGGACTAGCGGGAGTAGGTTCGATGAGCAGTTCTTC
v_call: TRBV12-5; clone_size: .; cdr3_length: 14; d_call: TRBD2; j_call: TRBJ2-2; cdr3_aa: CASGQGTSPGELFF; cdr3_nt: TGTGCTAGTGGTCAAGGGACTAGCCCCGGGGAGCTGTTTTTT
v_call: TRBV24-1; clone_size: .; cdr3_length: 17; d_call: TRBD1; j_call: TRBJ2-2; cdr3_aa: CATSDFPGQGWSGELFF; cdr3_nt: TGTGCCACCAGTGATTTCCCGGGACAGGGGTGGTCCGGGGAGCTGTTTTTT
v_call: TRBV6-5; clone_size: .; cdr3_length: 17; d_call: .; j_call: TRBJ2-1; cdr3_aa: CASSLRAWRNTDNEQFF; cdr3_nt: TGTGCCAGCAGTTTACGTGCTTGGAGGAACACCGACAATGAGCAGTTCTTC
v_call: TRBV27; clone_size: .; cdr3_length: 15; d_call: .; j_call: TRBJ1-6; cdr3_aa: CASSFSSGGNSPLHF; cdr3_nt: TGTGCCAGCAGTTTTAGTTCTGGGGGTAATTCACCCCTCCACTTT
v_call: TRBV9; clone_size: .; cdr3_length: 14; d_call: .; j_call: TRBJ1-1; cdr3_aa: CASSDRSGPTEAFF; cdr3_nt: TGTGCCAGCAGTGACAGGTCGGGGCCCACTGAAGCTTTCTTT
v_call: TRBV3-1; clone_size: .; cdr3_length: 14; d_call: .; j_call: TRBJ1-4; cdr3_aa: CASSFGPRGEKLFF; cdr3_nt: TGTGCCAGCAGCTTCGGACCTAGAGGGGAAAAACTGTTTTTT
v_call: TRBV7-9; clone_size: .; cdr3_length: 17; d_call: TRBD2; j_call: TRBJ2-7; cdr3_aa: CASSLSSPQRGGYEQYF; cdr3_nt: TGTGCCAGCAGCTTATCTTCCCCCCAGCGGGGGGGCTACGAGCAGTACTTC
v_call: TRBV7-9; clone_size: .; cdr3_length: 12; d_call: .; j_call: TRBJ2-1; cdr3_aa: CASSSRKNEQFF; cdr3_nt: TGTGCCAGCAGCTCCCGGAAGAATGAGCAGTTCTTC
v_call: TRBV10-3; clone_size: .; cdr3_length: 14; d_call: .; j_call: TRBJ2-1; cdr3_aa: CAISGGGPYNEQFF; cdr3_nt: TGTGCCATCAGTGGGGGAGGTCCCTACAATGAGCAGTTCTTC
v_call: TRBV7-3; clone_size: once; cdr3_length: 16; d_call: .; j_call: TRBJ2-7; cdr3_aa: CASSHWTGTASYEQYF; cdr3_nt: TGTGCCAGCAGCCACTGGACCGGGACGGCCTCCTACGAGCAGTACTTC
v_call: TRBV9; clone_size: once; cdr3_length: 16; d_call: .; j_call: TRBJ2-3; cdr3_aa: CASSVDPRDSTDTQYF; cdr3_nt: TGTGCCAGCAGCGTAGACCCCCGGGACAGCACAGATACGCAGTATTTT
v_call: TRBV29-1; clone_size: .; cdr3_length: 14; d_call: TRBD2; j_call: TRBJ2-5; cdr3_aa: CSVDGLASIETQYF; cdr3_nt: TGCAGCGTTGATGGACTAGCGAGCATAGAGACCCAGTACTTC
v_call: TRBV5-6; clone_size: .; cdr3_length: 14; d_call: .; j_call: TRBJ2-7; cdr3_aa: CASSLYGRTYEQYF; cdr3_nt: TGTGCCAGCAGCTTGTATGGCCGCACCTACGAGCAGTACTTC
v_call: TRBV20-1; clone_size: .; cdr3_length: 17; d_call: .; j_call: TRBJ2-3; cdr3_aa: CSARETTGPRDTDTQYF; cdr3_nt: TGCAGTGCTAGAGAGACGACAGGCCCGAGGGACACAGATACGCAGTATTTT
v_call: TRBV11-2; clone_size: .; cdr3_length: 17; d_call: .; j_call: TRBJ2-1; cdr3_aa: CASSTPRSGRIYNEQFF; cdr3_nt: TGTGCCAGCAGCACCCCCAGGTCGGGGAGGATCTACAATGAGCAGTTCTTC
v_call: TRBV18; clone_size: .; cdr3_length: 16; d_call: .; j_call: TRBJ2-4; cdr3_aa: CASSPKTGEGKHIQYF; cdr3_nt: TGTGCCAGCTCACCCAAGACAGGGGAGGGGAAACACATTCAGTACTTC
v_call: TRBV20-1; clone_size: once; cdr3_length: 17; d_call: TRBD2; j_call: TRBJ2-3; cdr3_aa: CSAREPWTSGTTDTQYF; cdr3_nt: TGCAGTGCTAGAGAACCCTGGACTAGCGGGACGACGGATACGCAGTATTTT
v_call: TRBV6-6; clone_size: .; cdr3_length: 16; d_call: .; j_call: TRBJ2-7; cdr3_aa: CASSYPSVNKPDEQYF; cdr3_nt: TGTGCCAGCAGTTACCCTTCTGTAAATAAGCCCGACGAGCAGTACTTC
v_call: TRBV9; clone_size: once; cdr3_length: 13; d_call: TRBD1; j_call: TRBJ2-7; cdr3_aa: CASSVQRDSSVYF; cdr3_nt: TGTGCCAGCAGCGTGCAACGGGACAGCTCGGTTTACTTC
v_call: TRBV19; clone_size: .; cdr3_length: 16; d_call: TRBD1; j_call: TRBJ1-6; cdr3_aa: CASSTTQGVVDSPLHF; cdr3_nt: TGTGCCAGTAGTACAACACAGGGGGTCGTCGATTCACCCCTCCACTTT
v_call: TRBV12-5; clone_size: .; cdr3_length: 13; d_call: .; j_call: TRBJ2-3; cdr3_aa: CASGLGSTDTQYF; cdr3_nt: TGTGCTAGTGGTTTAGGGAGCACAGATACGCAGTATTTT
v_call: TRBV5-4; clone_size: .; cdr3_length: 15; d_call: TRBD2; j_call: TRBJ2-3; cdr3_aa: CASSLLREPPDTQYF; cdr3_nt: TGTGCCAGCAGCTTGTTGCGGGAGCCCCCCGATACGCAGTATTTT
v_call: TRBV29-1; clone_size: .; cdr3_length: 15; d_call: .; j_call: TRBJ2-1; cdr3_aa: CSVPQGPSSYNEQFF; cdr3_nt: TGCAGCGTGCCCCAGGGCCCAAGCTCCTACAATGAGCAGTTCTTC
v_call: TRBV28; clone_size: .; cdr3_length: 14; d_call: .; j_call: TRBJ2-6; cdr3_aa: CASTRDSGANVLTF; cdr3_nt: TGTGCCAGCACGCGGGACTCCGGGGCCAACGTCCTGACTTTC
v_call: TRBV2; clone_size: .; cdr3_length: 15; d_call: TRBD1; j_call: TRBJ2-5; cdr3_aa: CASSDTDRGQETQYF; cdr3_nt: TGTGCCAGCAGTGATACGGACAGGGGTCAAGAGACCCAGTACTTC
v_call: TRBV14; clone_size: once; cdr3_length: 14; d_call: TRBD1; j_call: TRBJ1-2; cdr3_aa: CASSQYRGAGGYTF; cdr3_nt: TGTGCCAGCAGCCAATACAGGGGAGCCGGAGGCTACACCTTC
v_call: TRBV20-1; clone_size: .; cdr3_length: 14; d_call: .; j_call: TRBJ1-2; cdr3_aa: CSATGAGAGYGYTF; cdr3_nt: TGCAGTGCCACGGGCGCGGGGGCAGGCTATGGCTACACCTTC
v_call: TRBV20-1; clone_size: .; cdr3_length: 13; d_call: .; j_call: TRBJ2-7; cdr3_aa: CSARPAAPYEQYF; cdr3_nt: TGCAGTGCTAGACCAGCGGCCCCCTACGAGCAGTACTTC
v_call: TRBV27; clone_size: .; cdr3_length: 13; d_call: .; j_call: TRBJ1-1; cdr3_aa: CASSLISGTEAFF; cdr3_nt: TGTGCCAGCAGTTTAATTTCTGGGACTGAAGCTTTCTTT
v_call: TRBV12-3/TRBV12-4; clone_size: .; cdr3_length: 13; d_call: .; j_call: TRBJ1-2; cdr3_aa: CASSLLDYYGYTF; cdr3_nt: TGTGCCAGCAGTCTACTGGACTACTATGGCTACACCTTC
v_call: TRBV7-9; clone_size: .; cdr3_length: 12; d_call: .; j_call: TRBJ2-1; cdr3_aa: CASSLLTNEQFF; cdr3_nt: TGTGCCAGCAGCTTATTGACGAATGAGCAGTTCTTC